The 18 T cell receptor beta chains presented below share a single source sample, sequenced in a study of vaccination and CD4 T cells after COVID-19. No antigen is known for these receptors. Indicated time point: late sampling 161 to 241 days after vaccination in a few convalescent patients. Treatment in this sample: approximately nine-day PBMC culture with coronavirus spike peptide pools or control peptides (ViraFEST assay). Cultured CD4+ T cells had their DNA profiled by the Oncomine TCR Beta short-read assay. TCRdb re-derived calls from the PCR reads in MiXCR, one entry per CDR3 protein. The table has roughly 23,000 distinct CDR3 sequences, more than 30% seen once; the top ten hold roughly 29%. Material: CD4+ T cells from blood, cultured in vitro, obtained about 7 months after SARS-CoV-2 vaccination. These TCRs come from a human donor who had recovered from COVID-19.

V is TRBV20-1 and J is TRBJ2-5; D is undetermined. V gave up 4 bases and J gave up 5 bases, with 20 bases separating them. This CDR3 has 15 amino acids. The germline CDR1 and CDR2 sequences are DFQATT and SNEGSKA (reference sequence). CDR3 DNA: TGCAGTGCTACCCCTCGTCCAGGAGTTCACGAGACCCAGTACTTC. Amino acids: CSATPRPGVHETQYF.

In its sample, this clonotype was seen a few times. The chain recombines TRBV20-1 with TRBJ2-1; D is perhaps TRBD2 (6 bases). The CDR3 runs 16 residues. Trimming removed 0 bases from V and 4 bases from J, with 16 bases in between. From germline, CDR1 is DFQATT and CDR2 SNEGSKA (reference sequence). In nucleotides, the CDR3 is TGCAGTGCTAGAGATTTTGGCGCGGGGATATACAATGAGCAGTTCTTC. Its translation: CSARDFGAGIYNEQFF.

This clonotype was seen more than once but under ten times. The chain links TRBV7-8 to TRBJ2-6; D gene ambiguous. Per germline, CDR1 SGHVS and CDR2 FQNEAQ. Trimming shortened V by 1 base and J by 0 bases, and 4 bases separated the two germline ends. CDR3 length: 15 amino acids. The CDR3 loop reads CASSLGNSGANVLTF. The CDR3 DNA is TGTGCCAGCAGCTTAGGGAACTCTGGGGCCAACGTCCTGACTTTC.

The chain uses TRBV10-3 and TRBJ1-2; maybe TRBD1 (5 bases). The V gene's germline CDR1 is ENHRY and CDR2 SYGVKD. This CDR3 is 14 amino acids long. V was cut by 5 bases and J by 4 bases, with 14 bases left in between. The CDR3, as DNA: TGTGCCATCAGTTTCGACAGACCTACCTATGGCTACACCTTC. This translates into CAISFDRPTYGYTF.

The V and J genes are TRBV11-3 and TRBJ2-7, with a tentative D call TRBD1 (6 bases). The CDR3 runs to 19 residues. The germline V gene encodes CDR1 SGHNT and CDR2 YENEEA. V lost 6 bases to trimming and J lost 0 bases, with 27 bases between them. The CDR3: CASSYWMVGAGVASYEQYF. The CDR3 DNA follows: TGTGCCAGCAGTTACTGGATGGTGGGAGCAGGGGTCGCCTCCTACGAGCAGTACTTC.

This chain links TRBV7-2 with TRBJ1-2; D is undetermined. The V and J ends lost 1 base and 1 base respectively, with 7 bases between them. Germline V CDR1 and CDR2: SGHTA, FQGNSA. The CDR3 is 14 amino acids. As DNA, the CDR3 is TGTGCCAGCAGCTTAGGGAGATTTAACTATGGCTACACCTTC. Its protein product is CASSLGRFNYGYTF.

By frequency in the sample, this clonotype is medium-sized. The J gene is TRBJ2-7, the V gene TRBV27; 7 bases are a match to TRBD1. The CDR3 extends over 14 amino acids. Looked up from germline, CDR1 is MNHEY and CDR2 is SMNVEV (reference sequence). V lost 5 bases to trimming and J lost 4 bases; unmatched junction nucleotides: 8. The chain's CDR3 is CASSAGDRLYEQYF. CDR3 nucleotides: TGTGCCAGCAGTGCAGGGGACAGACTATACGAGCAGTACTTC.

This clonotype was seen only a few times. The chain is built from TRBV6-1 and TRBJ2-7, with D possibly being TRBD1 or TRBD2 (5 bases each). Trimming took off 7 bases at V and 2 bases at J, with 15 bases between the two ends. CDR1 MNHNS and CDR2 SASEGT come from the germline V gene. This CDR3 has 14 amino acids. CDR3 in DNA: TGTGCCAGCACTTTGGCAGGGAGAACCTACGAGCAGTACTTC. As protein: CASTLAGRTYEQYF.

The V and J genes are TRBV19 and TRBJ1-1; D is ambiguous. From germline, CDR1 is LNHDA and CDR2 SQIVND (reference sequence). The CDR3 consists of 15 residues. Trimming cost V 6 bases and J 5 bases, with 19 bases left between them. Written as DNA, the CDR3 is TGTGCCAGTAGCTATAGTTGGCGAAAGGTAACTGAAGCTTTCTTT. This sequence encodes CASSYSWRKVTEAFF.

This clonotype was detected a few times. The chain couples TRBV6-1 to TRBJ1-2, with D tentatively TRBD1 (5 bases). Trimming removed 4 bases from V and 4 bases from J, with 13 bases in between. Germline V CDR1 and CDR2: MNHNS, SASEGT. This CDR3 comprises 14 residues. CDR3 coding DNA: TGTGCCAGCAGTGGGGGGACGGACTTCTATGGCTACACCTTC. Translated: CASSGGTDFYGYTF.

This clonotype has just a few counts. J is TRBJ1-6 and V is TRBV7-8; no reliable D call. CDR1 and CDR2 from the germline V gene are SGHVS and FQNEAQ. The V and J ends lost 0 bases and 2 bases respectively, with 11 bases between them. The CDR3 totals 17 residues. The CDR3 DNA reads as TGTGCCAGCAGCTTAGCGCCACAAGGACCCTATAATTCACCCCTCCACTTT. Translating gives CASSLAPQGPYNSPLHF.

This clonotype has just a few counts. V gene TRBV29-1 combines with J gene TRBJ1-1, with D hard to call. Germline lookup yields CDR1 SQVTM and CDR2 ANQGSEA. The CDR3 has 12 residues. The V end lost 1 base, the J end lost 5 bases, and 8 bases lay between the germline ends. Here the CDR3 reads CSVEGGRTEAFF. CDR3 bases: TGCAGCGTTGAAGGAGGGAGGACTGAAGCTTTCTTT.

The genes are TRBV7-9 and TRBJ1-1; D ambiguous. Trimming cost V 2 bases and J 1 base, with 14 bases left between them. The germline CDR1 and CDR2 sequences are SEHNR and FQNEAQ (reference sequence). The CDR3 is made up of 16 amino acids. CDR3 sequence: CASSLFPSNENTEAFF. The CDR3 DNA follows: TGTGCCAGCAGCTTATTCCCCTCTAACGAGAACACTGAAGCTTTCTTT.

CDR3 nucleotides: TGTGCCAGCAGCTTAGGGTTTAGTAGCCCGATTTACGAGCAGTACTTC. As protein: CASSLGFSSPIYEQYF. The gene calls are TRBV7-2 and TRBJ2-7, with D unclear. This CDR3 is 16 amino acids long. Trimming took 1 base from V and 4 from J, leaving 17 bases between them. Germline V gene data show CDR1 as SGHTA and CDR2 as FQGNSA.

The chain recombines TRBV20-1 with TRBJ1-2, with D uncertain. Germline loops: CDR1 DFQATT, CDR2 SNEGSKA (reference sequence). There are 14 residues in the CDR3. V was trimmed by 3 bases and J by 4 bases, leaving 15 bases between them. The chain's CDR3 is CSASLGVKGYGYTF. CDR3 in DNA: TGCAGTGCTAGTCTCGGGGTTAAGGGCTATGGCTACACCTTC.

The chain is built from TRBV20-1 and TRBJ1-2; D not resolved. In germline, CDR1 is DFQATT, CDR2 SNEGSKA (reference sequence). The length of the CDR3 is 15 residues. V lost 1 base, J lost 0 bases, and 12 bases lay in between. The CDR3 nucleotides read TGCAGTGCTAGAGGGCTCGAGAGAGCTAACTATGGCTACACCTTC. This codes for CSARGLERANYGYTF.

This clonotype was picked up a small number of times. The chain joins TRBV20-1 to TRBJ1-1; the D gene is possibly TRBD1 (6 bases). The germline CDR1 and CDR2 sequences are DFQATT and SNEGSKA (reference sequence). This CDR3 is built from 16 residues. Trimming stripped 5 bases from V and 0 bases from J, with 19 bases between. The CDR3 sequence is CSAPGTPFPMNTEAFF. DNA for the CDR3: TGCAGTGCTCCCGGGACACCTTTCCCCATGAACACTGAAGCTTTCTTT.

By share of the sample, this clonotype is medium-sized. This chain joins TRBV6-1 and TRBJ1-2; 7 positions match TRBD1. Unmatched junction bases numbered 9, after V lost 6 bases and J lost 8 bases. The CDR3 spans 13 residues. CDR1 MNHNS and CDR2 SASEGT come from the germline V gene. The CDR3 region has the DNA TGTGCCAGCAGCGAACAGGGGACAAGGGGCTACACCTTC. It encodes CASSEQGTRGYTF.